A single sample is the source of the 19 T cell receptor beta chains below, sequenced in a study of primary melanoma T cells and metastatic recurrence. Data came from immunoSEQ multiplex PCR; TCRdb stores just in-frame clones and leaves some out. The sample shows over a thousand clones, about three quarters of them seen only once. The sequenced material came from melanoma tumor tissue. These receptors were obtained from a human donor with melanoma.

This clone has only one observation. V usage is TRBV7-1 and J usage is TRBJ1-1; D ambiguous. TRBV7-1 is an open reading frame, and its role is uncertain. The CDR3 is 14 amino acids. V was clipped by 4 bases and J by 1 base, with 10 bases between them. The CDR3 DNA sequence: TGTGCCAGCAGCTTGACGACCCCGAACACTGAAGCTTTCTTT. Residues: CASSLTTPNTEAFF.

The chain couples TRBV6-8 to TRBJ1-6, with D unclear. There are 13 residues in the CDR3. Germline CDR1 MNHGY, CDR2 SAAAGT. Trimming took 5 bases from V and 7 from J, leaving 9 bases between them. The CDR3 reads CASSRTANSPLHF. CDR3 nucleotides: TGTGCCAGCAGTCGGACGGCGAATTCACCCCTCCACTTT.

By sample share, this clone is large. This chain links TRBV9 with TRBJ2-6, with D possibly being TRBD1 (5 bases). V lost 4 bases and J 2 bases, leaving 10 bases between the germline ends. In germline, CDR1 is SGDLS, CDR2 YYNGEE. CDR3 length: 15 residues. This CDR3 reads CASSPRDAGANVLTF. The CDR3 nucleotides are TGTGCCAGCAGCCCCAGGGATGCTGGGGCCAACGTCCTGACTTTC.

The chain carries TRBV11-3 and TRBJ2-5; TRBD2 agrees at 11 bases. CDR3 length: 15 residues. V dropped 1 base and J dropped 4; count of bases not matched to a gene: 2. Germline lookup yields CDR1 SGHNT and CDR2 YENEEA. CDR3 sequence reads: CASSLVLAGGETQYF. As DNA, the CDR3 is TGTGCCAGCAGCTTAGTTCTAGCGGGAGGAGAGACCCAGTACTTC.

The chain uses TRBV5-1 and TRBJ2-5; 10 nucleotides agree with TRBD1. Trimming removed 1 base from V and 4 bases from J; junction bases left unmatched: 7. There are 16 residues in the CDR3. Germline V lookup: CDR1 SGHRS, CDR2 YFSETQ. CDR3 DNA sequence: TGCGCCAGCAGCTTGAGTGGGACAGGGGTTGTAGAGACCCAGTACTTC. It specifies CASSLSGTGVVETQYF.

The rearrangement links TRBV28 to TRBJ1-2, with 7 bases aligning to TRBD1. With 6 bases clipped from V and 5 bases from J, the junction kept 9 bases outside the gene matches. The CDR3 sequence is 14 residues long. Germline CDR1 and CDR2: MDHEN and SYDVKM. The CDR3 DNA is TGTGCCAGCAGACGACCGGGACAGACTTATGGCTACACCTTC. This encodes CASRRPGQTYGYTF.

Points on this clone: Its ends do not fully match the called genes, so a read error is possible. The V gene is TRBV19, the J gene TRBJ1-2; 7 positions agree with TRBD1. Germline V gives CDR1 LNHDA, CDR2 SQIVND (reference sequence). This CDR3 comprises 15 residues. As DNA, the CDR3 is TGTGCCAGTAGTGACGTGGACAGGAAAAACTATGGTTACACCTTC. It yields the protein CASSDVDRKNYGYTF.

The chain joins TRBV6-8 to TRBJ2-3; D possibly corresponds to TRBD2 (5 bases). Germline values: CDR1 MNHGY, CDR2 SAAAGT. The CDR3 totals 14 residues. The ends were cut back, 2 bases at V and 6 bases at J, with 12 bases in the middle. The CDR3 DNA is TGTGCCAGCAGTTACGCGCGGGCACGGGATACGCAGTATTTT. Protein: CASSYARARDTQYF.

CDR3 in DNA: TGTGCCAGCAGCTTAGTACAGGGGGCATCGAACAATGAGCAGTTCTTC. It translates to CASSLVQGASNNEQFF. The V and J genes are TRBV11-3 and TRBJ2-1, with 9 bases matching TRBD1. Trimming at V came to 1 base and at J to 5 bases, leaving 6 bases not matched to a gene. Germline CDR1 is SGHNT and CDR2 is YENEEA. The CDR3 loop spans 16 amino acids.

This rearrangement joins TRBV6-8 to TRBJ1-1, with 7 bases aligning to TRBD1. Trimming removed 0 bases from V and 8 bases from J; junction bases left unmatched: 3. The CDR3 length is 13 residues. Germline lookup yields CDR1 MNHGY and CDR2 SAAAGT. The CDR3 nucleotides are TGTGCCAGCAGTTACTCGTGGGACAGAGAAGCTTTCTTT. Its translation is CASSYSWDREAFF.

This chain connects TRBV29-1 to TRBJ2-5; maybe TRBD2 (5 bases). Between the trimmed V and J ends, which lost 6 bases and 5 bases, there was a span of 16 bases. Germline CDR1 SQVTM, CDR2 ANQGSEA. CDR3 length: 13 residues. The CDR3 reads CSVVPGGEETQYF. DNA for the CDR3: TGCAGCGTCGTTCCAGGAGGAGAGGAGACCCAGTACTTC.

In this sample, this clone is large. V gene TRBV29-1 combines with J gene TRBJ2-4; D unclear. Germline CDR1 is SQVTM and CDR2 is ANQGSEA. Between the trimmed V and J ends, which lost 5 bases and 0 bases, there was a span of 14 bases. The length of the CDR3 is 15 residues. CDR3 nucleotide sequence: TGCAGCGTTCTCGTCCGAGACCTAGCCAAAAACATTCAGTACTTC. Translating it yields CSVLVRDLAKNIQYF.

V and J are TRBV10-2 and TRBJ2-7, with 8 positions matching TRBD2. The V gene's germline CDR1 is WSHSY and CDR2 SAAADI. Germline trimming cut 8 bases from V and 2 bases from J; bases unmatched to any gene: 8. CDR3 length: 14 amino acids. The CDR3 nucleotides read TGCGCCAGCTTGCCGGGAGGGCCAACCTACGAGCAGTACTTC. Amino acid sequence: CASLPGGPTYEQYF.

On this clone: One end of the junction varies from germline; a read error may be responsible. The chain couples TRBV7-1 to TRBJ1-1, with 7 nucleotides matching TRBD1. TRBV7-1 is given ORF status, its function remaining uncertain. The CDR3 covers 13 residues. CDR3: CASSPDRNPEAFF. The CDR3 DNA is TGTGCCAGCAGCCCGGACAGGAACCCTGAAGCTTTCTTT.

The rearrangement uses TRBV18 and TRBJ1-1; weak D call: TRBD1 (6 bases). Germline-derived CDR1 and CDR2 are KGHSH and LQKENI. This CDR3 is built from 14 residues. The V end was cut by 8 bases, the J end by 4 bases, with 17 bases between. Written as DNA, the CDR3 is TGTGCCAGCCGCATTCAGGGGCAGGGCACTGAAGCTTTCTTT. It yields the protein CASRIQGQGTEAFF.

CDR3 nucleotides: TGTGCCAGCAACCTAGGACTAGAGTCAGATACGCAGTATTTT. As protein: CASNLGLESDTQYF. The rearrangement joins TRBV6-8 to TRBJ2-3; 7 bases fit TRBD2. Germline loops: CDR1 MNHGY, CDR2 SAAAGT. The CDR3 spans 14 residues. V was pared by 7 bases and J by 4 bases, with 8 bases of the junction left unmatched.

The genes are TRBV6-8 and TRBJ2-7, with 10 bases aligning to TRBD2. This CDR3 contains 14 residues. V was clipped by 6 bases and J by 2 bases; unmatched bases: 4. The germline gives CDR1 MNHGY, CDR2 SAAAGT. The CDR3 nucleotides are TGTGCCAGCAGATTTCTAGCGGGGGCCTACGAGCAGTACTTC. Residues: CASRFLAGAYEQYF.

This clone showed up just once. The genes are TRBV9 and TRBJ2-1, with 9 bases fitting TRBD2. Germline trimming cut 1 base from V and 5 bases from J; bases unmatched to any gene: 4. The CDR3 sequence is 15 residues long. Germline CDR1 and CDR2: SGDLS and YYNGEE. The chain's CDR3 is CASSVSLAGNNEQFF. The CDR3 nucleotides read TGTGCCAGCAGCGTATCCCTAGCGGGAAACAATGAGCAGTTCTTC.

The chain is built from TRBV19 and TRBJ2-3, with D maybe TRBD2 (5 bases). The V gene's germline CDR1 is LNHDA and CDR2 SQIVND (reference sequence). With 8 bases removed from V and 5 bases from J, the gap between germline ends came to 14 bases. The CDR3 contains 13 residues. The CDR3 here is CASERFWGDTQYF. The CDR3 DNA is TGTGCCAGTGAGCGGTTTTGGGGAGATACGCAGTATTTT.